This T cell receptor (beta chain) was identified in a study of T cell responses to AZD1222 COVID-19 vaccine. CDR1 is DFQATT, CDR2 SNEGSKA, per germline (reference sequence). V was shortened by 0 bases and J by 6 bases, with 5 bases between the two germline ends. The CDR3 has 11 residues. Sequencing was performed with immunoSEQ multiplex PCR; in TCRdb, only in-frame clones are kept and a portion is missing. The data show over 8,000 clones, with 88% seen just once and about 7.2% held by the top ten. The material sequenced was peripheral blood, taken 28 days after the second AZD1222 dose. The receptor comes from an adult who received the AZD1222 COVID-19 vaccine. The chain recombines TRBV20-1 with TRBJ1-2; D gene ambiguous. CDR3 in DNA: TGCAGTGCTAGAGATTTGGATGGCTACACCTTC. Protein sequence: CSARDLDGYTF.